The clone carrying this T cell receptor beta chain showed up many times. The data are from a study of CD8 T cells in ankylosing spondylitis. TCRdb passed the 5' RACE reads through MiXCR, listing each CDR3 protein once. The data show 100,000 to 150,000 distinct CDR3 sequences, with more than 6.5% seen just once and 10% to 15% held by the top ten. The germline V gene has CDR1 DFQATT and CDR2 SNEGSKA (reference sequence). This CDR3 has 12 residues. Deletions cut 1 base from V and 7 bases from J, with 8 bases between. What was sequenced was blood, either unsorted or a sorted T cell fraction (not recorded which). This clonotype was obtained from a male donor with ankylosing spondylitis or in good health (not recorded which). The chain recombines TRBV20-1 with TRBJ2-4; no firm D call. The CDR3 loop reads CSARVAGNIQYF. As DNA, the CDR3 is TGCAGTGCTAGAGTAGCCGGTAACATTCAGTACTTC.